A selection of T cell receptor beta chains follows, all from one sample in a study of CD8+ T cells in alopecia areata. Data came from immunoSEQ multiplex PCR; TCRdb stores just in-frame clones and leaves some out. The data contain more than 150,000 clones, around 49% of them singletons. The material sequenced was CD8+ T cells sorted from blood, taken between weeks 51 and 52, from a patient treated with tofacitinib. These receptor sequences come from a human donor with alopecia areata. The CDR3 runs from the conserved cysteine through the conserved F or W. Fields, in order: V gene, CDR3 protein.

TRBV6-5 | CASSPTGSNQPQHF
TRBV7-6 | CASSFRRGALDEQFF
TRBV30 | CAWSNADSNYGYTF
TRBV7-8 | CASSLRGRDEQFF
TRBV5-1 | CASSLASGESYEQYF
TRBV29-1 | CSVEDRTNTGELFF
TRBV29-1 | CSVDSGAYEQYF
TRBV11-2 | CASSLWGTDTQYF
TRBV6-6 | CASSYLTGVTETQYF
TRBV11-2 | CASSFGGATYEQYF
TRBV25-1 | CASSEAQGDYGYTF
TRBV6-5 | CASATRVDYGYTF
TRBV4-1 | CASSTTYGYTF
TRBV2 | CASSGLQGDTQYF
TRBV7-2 | CASSQDYEQYF
TRBV13 | CASSLASGGSYEQYF
TRBV2 | CASSGDSYEQYF
TRBV5-1 | CASSPDGVQETQYF
TRBV27 | CASSFSGGPLSYEQYF
TRBV2 | CASRAYSSGNTIYF
TRBV30 | CAWSVQGNQPQHF
TRBV19 | CASSMQGVNTEAFF
TRBV6-5 | CASSRAAEQFF
TRBV15 | CATSRGGGYGYTF
TRBV18 | CASSPTPGADMNTEAFF
TRBV5-1 | CASSLPPLPGQGFREYEQYF
TRBV27 | CASSLSRTFLKEQYF
TRBV6-6 | CASSLTLATDTQYF
TRBV13 | CASSFGGLDTQYF
TRBV12-5 | CATRGRATDTQYF
TRBV2 | CASRDRVHNQPQHF
TRBV27 | CASSGYNSPLHF
TRBV4-2 | CASSQEWGQDNSPLHF
TRBV19 | CASSIGQRYSGNTIYF
TRBV11-2 | CASSLDDYGYTF
TRBV7-6 | CASSLLVRDEQYF
TRBV27 | CASSPQGAGETQYF
TRBV5-1 | CASSFSDGGTYNEQFF
TRBV7-3 | CASSLYRAGSTSNYGYTF
TRBV7-2 | CASSRGFGETQYF
TRBV2 | CASSDESNQPQHF
TRBV29-1 | CSVDGEASYGYTF
TRBV4-2 | CASSPDAKGTKDSPLHF
TRBV2 | CASISGTGRTGELFF
TRBV25-1 | CASSEGVLNEQYF
TRBV18 | CASSPLGTTQETQYF
TRBV6-5 | CASSYHIYYGYTF
TRBV6-1 | CVGQGLDTEAFF
TRBV5-4 | CASSRGTASYEQYF
TRBV4-1 | CASSQERQGGTDTQYF